The entry that follows covers one T cell receptor beta chain sequence. The antigen is unknown. The sample originates from a study of T cells in localized non-small cell lung cancer. Whole-study findings and limits: Longer overall survival was associated with a higher density of T cells in the blood. Clonality of T cells reached its maximum in uninvolved adjacent lung, surpassing tumor. Only one tumor region went through sequencing, so heterogeneity may still be there. Adjacent lung was found to contain a median roughly 58 of the top 100 tumor clones.

The CDR3 sequence is 15 residues long. The germline CDR1 and CDR2 sequences are SGHRS and YFSETQ. Between the trimmed V and J ends, which lost 1 base and 5 bases, there was a span of 15 bases. Using immunoSEQ multiplex PCR, the repertoire was profiled, and TCRdb retains in-frame clones only, with some absent. The data hold approximately 3,000 clones, with around 24% observed a single time. The chain has TRBV5-1 and TRBJ2-5, with D perhaps TRBD1 (5 bases). The clonotype originates from a man aged 35-69 years with stage I squamous cell lung carcinoma. The starting material was lung tumor tissue, obtained before any cancer treatment. The CDR3 coding sequence is TGCGCCAGCAGCTTGATTGGCTCACCAGGGGAGACCCAGTACTTC. The encoded protein is CASSLIGSPGETQYF.